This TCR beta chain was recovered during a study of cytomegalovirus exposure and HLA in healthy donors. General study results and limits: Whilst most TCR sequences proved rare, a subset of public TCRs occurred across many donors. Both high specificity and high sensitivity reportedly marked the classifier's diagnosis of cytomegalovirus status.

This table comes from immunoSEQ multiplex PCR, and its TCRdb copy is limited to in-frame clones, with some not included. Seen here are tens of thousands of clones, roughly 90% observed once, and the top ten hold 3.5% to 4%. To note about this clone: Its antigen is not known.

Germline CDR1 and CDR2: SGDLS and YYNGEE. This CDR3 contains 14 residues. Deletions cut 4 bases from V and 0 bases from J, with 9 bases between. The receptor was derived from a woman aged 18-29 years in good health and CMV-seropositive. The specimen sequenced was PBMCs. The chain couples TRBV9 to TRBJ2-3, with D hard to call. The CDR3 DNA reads TGTGCCAGCAGCCCAGGTATAAGCACAGATACGCAGTATTTT. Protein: CASSPGISTDTQYF.